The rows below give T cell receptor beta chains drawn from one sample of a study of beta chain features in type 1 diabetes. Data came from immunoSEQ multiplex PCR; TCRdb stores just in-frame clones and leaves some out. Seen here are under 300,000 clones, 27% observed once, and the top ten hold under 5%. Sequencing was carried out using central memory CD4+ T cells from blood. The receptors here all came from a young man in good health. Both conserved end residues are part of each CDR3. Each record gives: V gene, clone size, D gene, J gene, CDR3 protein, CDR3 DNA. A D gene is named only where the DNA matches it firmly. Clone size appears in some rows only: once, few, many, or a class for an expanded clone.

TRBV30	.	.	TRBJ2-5	CAWTGEETQYF	TGTGCCTGGACCGGAGAAGAGACCCAGTACTTC
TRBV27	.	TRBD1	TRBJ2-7	CASRPFTGDEQYF	TGTGCCAGCAGACCTTTTACAGGGGACGAGCAGTACTTC
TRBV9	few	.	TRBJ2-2	CASSGSGYTGELFF	TGTGCCAGCAGCGGTAGCGGTTACACCGGGGAGCTGTTTTTT
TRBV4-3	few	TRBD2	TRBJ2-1	CASSLSTAGGNNEQFF	TGCGCCAGCAGCCTTTCGACAGCGGGGGGTAACAATGAGCAGTTCTTC
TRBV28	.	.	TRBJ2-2	CASSLSRVNTGELFF	TGTGCCAGCAGTTTATCCAGGGTCAACACCGGGGAGCTGTTTTTT
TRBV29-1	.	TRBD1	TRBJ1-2	CSVGFRTGSNYGYTF	TGCAGCGTTGGGTTCCGGACAGGTTCTAACTATGGCTACACCTTC
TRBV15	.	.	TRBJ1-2	CATSRGRRNTNYGYTF	TGTGCCACCAGCAGAGGACGGAGGAATACTAACTATGGCTACACCTTC
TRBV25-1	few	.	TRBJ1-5	CASQSKGRNQPQHF	TGTGCCAGCCAGAGCAAGGGGCGCAATCAGCCCCAGCATTTT
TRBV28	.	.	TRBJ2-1	CASRTAGYEQFF	TGTGCCAGCCGTACTGCGGGCTATGAGCAGTTCTTC
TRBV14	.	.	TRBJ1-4	CASSQVEAREKLFF	TGTGCCAGCAGCCAAGTAGAGGCCCGGGAAAAACTGTTTTTT
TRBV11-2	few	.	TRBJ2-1	CASSLRADSSYNEQFF	TGTGCCAGCAGCTTAAGGGCGGATAGCTCCTACAATGAGCAGTTCTTC
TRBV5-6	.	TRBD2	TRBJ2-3	CASSLAGTSGSTDTQYF	TGTGCCAGCAGTCTCGCCGGGACTAGCGGGAGTACAGATACGCAGTATTTT
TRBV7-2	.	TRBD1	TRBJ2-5	CASSNGRDRETQYF	TGTGCCAGCAGCAACGGACGGGACAGGGAGACCCAGTACTTC
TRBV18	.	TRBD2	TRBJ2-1	CASSPTSGVYNEQFF	TGTGCCAGCTCACCCACGAGCGGGGTGTACAATGAGCAGTTCTTC
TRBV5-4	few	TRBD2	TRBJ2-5	CASSLGLAAQETQYF	TGTGCCAGCAGCTTGGGGCTAGCGGCCCAAGAGACCCAGTACTTC
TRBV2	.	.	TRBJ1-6	CASNLRGGRDNSPLHF	TGTGCCAGCAATCTACGCGGCGGGAGGGATAATTCACCCCTCCACTTT
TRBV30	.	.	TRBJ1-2	CAWSVQGLGGYTF	TGTGCCTGGAGTGTACAGGGATTAGGAGGCTACACCTTC
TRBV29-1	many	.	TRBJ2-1	CSGRRDVLSDEQFF	TGCAGCGGGCGCCGGGACGTCCTATCGGATGAGCAGTTCTTC
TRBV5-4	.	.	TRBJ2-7	CASSLVVSSDEQYF	TGTGCCAGCAGCTTGGTAGTGTCCTCAGACGAGCAGTACTTC
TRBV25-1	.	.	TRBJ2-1	CASRPVGGYNEQFF	TGTGCCAGCAGACCTGTAGGGGGGTACAATGAGCAGTTCTTC
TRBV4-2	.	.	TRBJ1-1	CASSQELDTEAFF	TGTGCCAGCAGCCAAGAATTAGACACTGAAGCTTTCTTT
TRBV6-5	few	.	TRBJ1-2	CASSRYSNNYGYTF	TGTGCCAGCAGTAGGTACAGCAACAACTATGGCTACACCTTC
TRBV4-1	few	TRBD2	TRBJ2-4	CASSQFSGTNKNIQYF	TGCGCCAGCAGCCAATTCTCCGGGACTAACAAAAACATTCAGTACTTC
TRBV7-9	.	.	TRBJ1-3	CASSLNGNSGNTIYF	TGTGCCAGCAGCTTAAACGGAAACTCTGGAAACACCATATATTTT
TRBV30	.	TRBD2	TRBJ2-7	CAWSPLRAGPLYEQYF	TGTGCCTGGAGTCCCCTAAGAGCGGGACCTCTCTACGAGCAGTACTTC
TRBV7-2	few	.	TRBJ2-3	CASSQDLTGTDTQYF	TGCGCCAGCAGCCAAGACTTAACTGGCACAGATACGCAGTATTTT
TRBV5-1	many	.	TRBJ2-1	CASSLQGNEQFF	TGCGCCAGCAGCCTACAGGGAAATGAGCAGTTCTTC
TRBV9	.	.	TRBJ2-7	CASSAGGGLSAAEQYF	TGTGCCAGCAGCGCCGGGGGCGGGCTTTCGGCGGCCGAGCAGTACTTC
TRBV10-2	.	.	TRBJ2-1	CASSEGDRKFF	TGCGCCAGCAGTGAGGGCGACAGGAAGTTCTTC
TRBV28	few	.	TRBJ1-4	CASSSWEKLFF	TGTGCCAGCAGTTCATGGGAAAAACTGTTTTTT
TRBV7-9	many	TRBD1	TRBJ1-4	CASSQGQGREKLFF	TGTGCCAGCAGCCAGGGACAGGGGAGAGAAAAACTGTTTTTT
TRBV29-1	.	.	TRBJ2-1	CSVESRTSEQFF	TGCAGCGTTGAATCGAGGACTTCTGAGCAGTTCTTC
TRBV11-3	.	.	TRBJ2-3	CASSLGRSGTDTQYF	TGTGCCAGCAGCTTAGGACGCTCCGGCACAGATACGCAGTATTTT
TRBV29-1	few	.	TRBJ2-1	CSVDAGPSSYNEQFF	TGCAGCGTTGACGCGGGGCCGAGCTCCTACAATGAGCAGTTCTTC
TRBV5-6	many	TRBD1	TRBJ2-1	CASSGRDRASFNEQFF	TGTGCCAGCAGCGGCCGGGACAGGGCTTCGTTCAATGAGCAGTTCTTC
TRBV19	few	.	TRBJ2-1	CASSIRGSGSYNEQFF	TGTGCCAGTAGTATACGTGGGAGTGGATCCTACAATGAGCAGTTCTTC
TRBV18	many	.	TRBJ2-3	CASSPNPADTQYF	TGTGCCAGCTCCCCGAATCCCGCAGATACGCAGTATTTT
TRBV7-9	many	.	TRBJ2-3	CASSLAGGRTDTQYF	TGTGCCAGCAGCTTAGCGGGCGGGCGCACAGATACGCAGTATTTT
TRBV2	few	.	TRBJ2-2	CATTALVNTGELFF	TGTGCCACCACGGCTCTAGTGAACACCGGGGAGCTGTTTTTT
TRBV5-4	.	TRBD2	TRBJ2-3	CASSLNLAGGHTDTQYF	TGTGCCAGCAGCTTGAACCTAGCGGGGGGCCACACAGATACGCAGTATTTT
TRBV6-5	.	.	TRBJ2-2	CASWRQGNTGELFF	TGTGCCAGCTGGCGGCAGGGAAACACCGGGGAGCTGTTTTTT
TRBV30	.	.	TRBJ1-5	CAWNHLEQPQHF	TGTGCCTGGAATCACTTGGAGCAGCCCCAGCATTTT
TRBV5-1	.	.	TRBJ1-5	CASSLAGSEPQHF	TGCGCCAGCAGCTTGGCAGGGTCCGAGCCCCAGCATTTT